Listed below are T cell receptor beta chains from one sample, sequenced in a study of CD8+CD57+ T cells in acquired aplastic anemia. Each CDR3 protein gets one entry after TCRdb re-called the reads with MiXCR. This repertoire shows roughly 290,000 distinct CDR3 sequences, 50% to 65% found once; its top ten account for 1.3%. Source material: sorted CD4+, CD8+, or CD8+CD57+ T cells (not recorded which) from PBMCs. The receptors were sampled from a human donor with aplastic anemia. Each CDR3 is given with its conserved first and last residue. Each record gives: D gene, V gene, J gene, clone size, CDR3 DNA, CDR3 protein. D genes are given only for firm matches. The listing skips clone size in some rows; elsewhere it reads once, few, many or a size class.

NA	TRBV10-3	TRBJ1-2	many	TGTGCCATCAGTTGGGACAACACCTATGGCTACACCTTC	CAISWDNTYGYTF
NA	TRBV10-1	TRBJ2-7	NA	TGCGCCAGCAGTGGTTACGGGTCCTACGAGCAGTACTTC	CASSGYGSYEQYF
TRBD2	TRBV7-9	TRBJ2-7	NA	TGTGCCAGCAGCGTCCGAGCGGGAAACTACGAGCAGTACTTC	CASSVRAGNYEQYF
NA	TRBV12-3/TRBV12-4	TRBJ2-7	NA	TGTGCCAGCTCCTTCCGGGGAAAATACGAGCAGTACTTC	CASSFRGKYEQYF
TRBD1	TRBV12-5	TRBJ2-7	NA	TGTGCTAGTGGGCCCCCGGGACAGAGAGGGGTCTACGAGCAGTACTTC	CASGPPGQRGVYEQYF
TRBD2	TRBV7-2	TRBJ2-3	NA	TGTGCCAGCAGCCTAGCGGGGGGCGGCCCAGATACGCAGTATTTT	CASSLAGGGPDTQYF
TRBD1	TRBV19	TRBJ2-5	many	TGTGCCAGTAGTGTGGGACAGGGGGTGAGAGAGACCCAGTACTTC	CASSVGQGVRETQYF
NA	TRBV19	TRBJ1-1	NA	TGTGCCAGTAGTACTGCCCAGGCACTCACTGAAGCTTTCTTT	CASSTAQALTEAFF
NA	TRBV15	TRBJ1-2	NA	TGTGCCACCAGCAGAGATCAGGGGAACTATGGCTACACCTTC	CATSRDQGNYGYTF
NA	TRBV4-1	TRBJ1-2	many	TGCGCCAGCAGCCAAGTTGGGGTTAAGGCGAATGGCTACACCTTC	CASSQVGVKANGYTF
NA	TRBV29-1	TRBJ1-5	NA	TGCAGCGTTCTCACCACAGGGCCACTCCAGCCCCAGCATTTT	CSVLTTGPLQPQHF
TRBD1	TRBV9	TRBJ1-4	NA	TGTGCCAGCAGGGCAACAGGGGGCGGTGAAAAACTGTTTTTT	CASRATGGGEKLFF
TRBD1	TRBV20-1	TRBJ1-5	many	TGCAGTGCTTCCGGGACAGTGAATCAGCCCCAGCATTTT	CSASGTVNQPQHF
TRBD1	TRBV20-1	TRBJ1-5	NA	TGCAGTGCTAGCAGGGGGGGGGCAAATCAGCCCCAGCATTTT	CSASRGGANQPQHF
TRBD1	TRBV5-1	TRBJ1-1	once	TGCGCCAGCAGCTTTAGCGGGACAGGGCCTGAAGCTTTCTTT	CASSFSGTGPEAFF
TRBD2	TRBV9	TRBJ2-7	NA	TGTGCCAGCAGCGTAGGCAGCGGGAGTTCCAACGAGCAGTACTTC	CASSVGSGSSNEQYF
TRBD1	TRBV20-1	TRBJ1-1	few	TGCAGTGCTAGGGCCGGACAGGGAGTCACTGAAGCTTTCTTT	CSARAGQGVTEAFF
TRBD2	TRBV7-3	TRBJ2-3	NA	TGTGCCAGCAGCCCACTAGCGGGAAGTCCAGATACGCAGTATTTT	CASSPLAGSPDTQYF
NA	TRBV10-1	TRBJ2-1	few	TGCGCCAGCAGTGAACGAGAAGGCACTGAGCAGTTCTTC	CASSEREGTEQFF
NA	TRBV6-4	TRBJ2-5	NA	TGTGCCAGCAGTGACGATGGGGGTTCTGAGACCCAGTACTTC	CASSDDGGSETQYF
NA	TRBV20-1	TRBJ1-2	few	TGCAGTGCTAGAGGGCAGGCGAGGAACTATGGCTACACCTTC	CSARGQARNYGYTF
NA	TRBV10-3	TRBJ1-2	few	TGTGCCATCAGTGATCTACGAGTGGTGGATCTTGCTAACTATGGCTACACCTTC	CAISDLRVVDLANYGYTF
NA	TRBV18	TRBJ2-5	many	TGTGCCAGCTCACCGGGCCAGGAGGAGACCCAGTACTTC	CASSPGQEETQYF
NA	TRBV6-5	TRBJ1-1	many	TGTGCCAGCAGAGGGTCTATGAACACTGAAGCTTTCTTT	CASRGSMNTEAFF
NA	TRBV3-1	TRBJ2-1	few	TGTGCCAGCAGCCAAGGTCCGCCCGCGGTCAGCTCCTACAATGAGCAGTTCTTC	CASSQGPPAVSSYNEQFF
NA	TRBV27	TRBJ2-3	many	TGTGCCAGCGCGGGGCCCACAGATACGCAGTATTTT	CASAGPTDTQYF
TRBD1	TRBV2	TRBJ2-7	NA	TGTGCCAGCAGTGCTGGGACAGGGGCGGGCGAGCAGTACTTC	CASSAGTGAGEQYF
TRBD1	TRBV2	TRBJ1-5	NA	TGTGCCAGCAGTTTGGCAGGGGGCCCGGATCAGCCCCAGCATTTT	CASSLAGGPDQPQHF
NA	TRBV3-1	TRBJ2-7	many	TGTGCCAGCAGCCAAGGGCGATGGGGGGCCGAGCAGTACTTC	CASSQGRWGAEQYF
NA	TRBV7-2	TRBJ1-6	NA	TGTGCCAGCAGCTTCGGGACTAGCGGGAGTTCACCCCTCCACTTT	CASSFGTSGSSPLHF
NA	TRBV7-2	TRBJ1-5	few	TGTGCCAGCAGCTTAGGCGTTAATCAGCCCCAGCATTTT	CASSLGVNQPQHF
NA	TRBV2	TRBJ1-4	NA	TGTGCCAGCAGGGTAGGGTATGCCCGAAATGAAAAACTGTTTTTT	CASRVGYARNEKLFF
NA	TRBV11-2	TRBJ2-1	few	TGTGCCAGCAGCCGGGACTCACCACAATACAGTGAGCAGTTCTTC	CASSRDSPQYSEQFF
NA	TRBV20-1	TRBJ1-1	once	TGCAGTGCTATCCTAGGTCGGAACACTGAAGCTTTCTTT	CSAILGRNTEAFF
NA	TRBV19	TRBJ2-5	NA	TGTGCCAGCCCCGGAGGAGCCCCTCAAGAGACCCAGTACTTC	CASPGGAPQETQYF
NA	TRBV24-1	TRBJ2-2	NA	TGTGCCACCAGTGACCCAAAGTTCGCGAACACCGGGGAGCTGTTTTTT	CATSDPKFANTGELFF
TRBD1	TRBV10-1	TRBJ1-2	NA	TGCGCCAGCAGTCCTAGGGACAGGCCGGACCTCTACACCTTC	CASSPRDRPDLYTF
TRBD2	TRBV11-1	TRBJ2-1	few	TGTGCCAGCAGCTTAGGAGGTGCGGGGGGCCGTTACAATGAGCAGTTCTTC	CASSLGGAGGRYNEQFF
NA	TRBV15	TRBJ1-1	NA	TGTGCCACCAGCCCCCGTGGAGGCGAGAACACTGAAGCTTTCTTT	CATSPRGGENTEAFF
NA	TRBV7-8	TRBJ2-7	NA	TGTGCCAGCAGCTTAAAGGACATCCTCGGGTACGAGCAGTACTTC	CASSLKDILGYEQYF
NA	TRBV20-1	TRBJ2-2	NA	NA	CSARDVAGGANTGELVF
TRBD2	TRBV6-1	TRBJ2-1	few	TGTGCCAGCAGTGAAAGGGCGATGGGACAGAGACTAGCGGGGGGCAATGAGCAGTTCTTC	CASSERAMGQRLAGGNEQFF
NA	TRBV27	TRBJ1-6	NA	TGTGCCAGCAGTTCAACCGGAGAAGGTTGGTCACCCCTCCACTTT	CASSSTGEGWSPLHF
NA	TRBV7-9	TRBJ1-5	NA	TGTGCCAGCAGCTTAGGGAGGGCTAGCAATCAGCCCCAGCATTTT	CASSLGRASNQPQHF
NA	TRBV20-1	TRBJ1-1	NA	TGCAGTGCTAGAGAGCCAGGGATGAACACTGAAGCTTTCTTT	CSAREPGMNTEAFF
TRBD1	TRBV27	TRBJ1-1	NA	TGTGCCAGCAGTTTATTCCCGGACAGGGTCACTGAAGCTTTCTTT	CASSLFPDRVTEAFF
NA	TRBV5-1	TRBJ1-1	many	TGCGCCAGCAGTCCCTTGGGAACTGAAGCTTTCTTT	CASSPLGTEAFF
TRBD1	TRBV10-1	TRBJ2-7	NA	TGCGCCAGCAGTGAGGCCGGGACAGGGGGAGGATATAACTACGAGCAGTACTTC	CASSEAGTGGGYNYEQYF
NA	TRBV7-8	TRBJ2-7	NA	TGTGCCAGCAGCCCCGTTAGGGGCCGACTCTACGAGCAGTATTTC	CASSPVRGRLYEQYF
TRBD2	TRBV10-3	TRBJ2-2	NA	TGTGCCATCAGGACCTCACGGGGGGCGAACACCGGGGAGCTGTTTTTT	CAIRTSRGANTGELFF
NA	TRBV25-1	TRBJ1-2	NA	TGTGCCAGCAGTGATCTCGACATAGGAACCAACTATGGCTACACCTTC	CASSDLDIGTNYGYTF
NA	TRBV25-1	TRBJ1-1	many	TGTGCCAGCAGTGACCATGGGGGGGGCACTGAAGCTTTCTTT	CASSDHGGGTEAFF